This T cell receptor beta chain was documented in a study of blood T cell repertoires in COVID-19. Original analysis: Nucleated cell number was recorded as an estimate derived from reference gene primer amplification. Assay used: immunoSEQ multiplex PCR; TCRdb lists only in-frame clones, some missing. V, J and clone size are taken as reported in that table, and D and trimming were inferred from the DNA itself. The sample lists approximately 260,000 clones, 80% to 85% occurring once. V was trimmed by 4 bases and J by 0 bases, leaving 10 bases between them. The germline V gene encodes CDR1 SGHAT and CDR2 FQNNGV. This CDR3 is 15 amino acids long. Donors in Cohort 3 who had recovered were those with two negative PCRs, healthcare professional clearance, or resolution of their symptoms.

The clonotype originates from a man over 45 who had recovered from COVID-19. Material for sequencing was PBMCs or T cells enriched from blood (not recorded which). The V and J genes are TRBV11-2 and TRBJ1-5; D is ambiguous. DNA of the CDR3: TGTGCCAGCAGCTCACAAGGAGGTAGCAATCAGCCCCAGCATTTT. It specifies CASSSQGGSNQPQHF.